This TCR beta chain stems from a study of radiotherapy plus CTLA-4 blockade in lung cancer. About the study: With 25% to 40% of patients having disease control, objective responses were seen in approximately 19%.

Whole-study results and caveats: How blood T cell clones changed early, along with interferon-beta, reportedly forecast response best. Radiotherapy plus ipilimumab was followed by expansion in blood of tumor-derived TCR clones.

Concerning this clone: The target antigen is unknown.

Patients in the study, people with chemo-refractory metastatic non-small-cell lung cancer, received focal radiation plus ipilimumab CTLA-4 blockade. The table came from immunoSEQ multiplex PCR; TCRdb's copy has only in-frame clones and leaves some out. The table has roughly 93,000 clones, roughly 80% seen once; the top ten hold under 4%. Trimming stripped 1 base from V and 6 bases from J, with 16 bases between. The CDR3 length is 15 residues. Germline V CDR1 and CDR2: MGHRA, YSYEKL. The source of this sequence is a human donor with non-small cell lung cancer who had a partial response to radiotherapy plus ipilimumab. This chain joins TRBV4-1 and TRBJ2-7; maybe TRBD2 (6 bases). Sample: peripheral blood, taken from a patient treated with radiotherapy plus ipilimumab. CDR3 sequence: CASSQGTSRGAEQYF. The CDR3, as DNA: TGCGCCAGCAGCCAAGGAACTAGCCGGGGTGCCGAGCAGTACTTC.